The T cell receptor (beta chain) described here comes from a study of cytomegalovirus exposure and HLA in healthy donors. The CDR3 is 16 amino acids. CDR1 is KGHSH, CDR2 LQKENI, per germline. The V gene lost 2 bases and the J gene lost 8 bases, with 18 bases spanning the gap. PCR was performed using 60 Vbeta and 13 Jbeta primers. Clones were sequenced by immunoSEQ multiplex PCR, and TCRdb holds only the in-frame ones, with some missing. The sample lists approximately 150,000 clones, roughly 75% seen once, with around 4.6% in the top ten. The receptor comes from a male donor in good health and CMV-seronegative. The chain has TRBV18 and TRBJ1-4, with D unresolved. The sequencing sample was made of PBMCs. CDR3 nucleotide sequence: TGTGCCAGCTCACCAGGGAGGGAAGGGAATCGCGAAAAACTGTTTTTT. It translates to CASSPGREGNREKLFF.